This is a list of T cell receptor beta chains from one sample in a study of human T cells and chemical hapten exposure. A single record per CDR3 protein comes from TCRdb applying MiXCR to the RACE reads. The repertoire holds about 380,000 distinct CDR3 sequences, with approximately 5.1% as singletons. Source: whole blood, taken in connection with sensitization to the hapten diphenylcyclopropenone (DPC). The receptor source for this set is a woman between 45 and 60 years old with alopecia areata. Some clones in this sample may be carry-over from other donors' samples. The CDR3 runs from the conserved cysteine through the conserved F or W. D genes are given only for firm matches. Clone size is not always given. Where it is, it says once, few, many or a class for expanded clones.

j_call | v_call | d_call | clone_size | cdr3_aa | cdr3_nt
TRBJ2-3 | TRBV1 | NA | many | CTSSQGTSGKRTDTQYF | TGCACCAGCAGCCAAGGAACTAGCGGGAAAAGGACAGATACGCAGTATTTT
TRBJ2-1 | TRBV13 | NA | NA | CASSIQPNEQFF | TGTGCCAGCAGCATACAGCCTAATGAGCAGTTCTTC
TRBJ1-4 | TRBV7-9 | NA | many | CATSRQGLRSTNEKLFF | TGTGCCACCAGCCGCCAGGGATTGAGGTCAACTAATGAAAAACTGTTTTTT
TRBJ1-1 | TRBV12-5 | NA | NA | CASGARPTTEAFF | TGTGCTAGTGGGGCGCGTCCCACCACTGAAGCTTTCTTT
TRBJ2-7 | TRBV5-5 | NA | few | CASSHDGGHSYEQYF | TGTGCCAGCAGCCACGACGGGGGGCACTCCTACGAGCAGTACTTC
TRBJ2-5 | TRBV6-5 | NA | many | CASSPTGSQTQYF | TGTGCCAGCAGCCCAACCGGCAGCCAGACCCAGTACTTC
TRBJ1-2 | TRBV2 | NA | NA | CASSAETGAVYGYTF | TGTGCCAGCAGTGCTGAGACCGGGGCAGTCTATGGCTACACCTTC
TRBJ1-6 | TRBV3-1 | TRBD1 | few | CASSPLTGERSPLHF | TGTGCCAGCAGCCCATTGACAGGGGAGAGGTCACCCCTCCACTTT
TRBJ2-7 | TRBV27 | TRBD1 | NA | CASSFDGSRDRTYEQYF | TGTGCCAGCAGTTTCGACGGCTCTCGGGACAGAACCTACGAGCAGTACTTC
TRBJ2-3 | TRBV7-2 | TRBD2 | many | CASSLERGGLTDTQYF | TGTGCCAGCAGCTTAGAGCGGGGGGGCCTCACAGATACGCAGTATTTT
TRBJ1-3 | TRBV4-2 | NA | many | CASSQDLSSGNTIYF | TGTGCCAGCAGCCAAGATCTGAGCTCTGGAAACACCATATATTTT
TRBJ1-2 | TRBV12-3/TRBV12-4 | NA | few | CASSGLNNYGYTF | TGTGCCAGCAGCGGACTGAACAACTATGGCTACACCTTC
TRBJ2-3 | TRBV12-3/TRBV12-4 | NA | many | CASSLYTAPSTDTQYF | TGTGCCAGCAGTTTATATACGGCCCCGAGCACAGATACGCAGTATTTT
TRBJ2-7 | TRBV20-1 | TRBD2 | few | CSVLAGTSGRDEQYF | TGCAGTGTTTTGGCCGGGACTAGCGGGAGGGACGAGCAGTACTTC
TRBJ2-5 | TRBV12-3/TRBV12-4 | NA | many | CASSGTIETQYF | TGTGCCAGCAGCGGGACCATCGAGACCCAGTACTTC
TRBJ1-6 | TRBV7-8 | NA | many | CASSLAGGNSPLHF | TGTGCCAGCAGCTTAGCGGGGGGTAACTCACCCCTCCACTTT
TRBJ2-3 | TRBV7-2 | TRBD1 | many | CASSSHRDRGLTDTQYF | TGTGCCAGCAGCTCCCACCGGGACAGGGGGCTTACAGATACGCAGTATTTT
TRBJ2-3 | TRBV24-1 | NA | many | CATSDLRTDTQYF | TGTGCCACCAGTGATTTGAGGACAGATACGCAGTATTTT
TRBJ2-2 | TRBV29-1 | NA | few | CSAGWRGAGELFF | TGCAGCGCTGGGTGGCGGGGAGCCGGGGAGCTGTTTTTT
TRBJ2-5 | TRBV11-2 | NA | NA | CASSLVSYQETQYF | TGTGCCAGCAGCTTAGTTTCGTACCAAGAGACCCAGTACTTC
TRBJ2-7 | TRBV29-1 | NA | few | CSVEGYSYEQYF | TGCAGCGTTGAAGGGTATTCCTACGAGCAGTACTTC
TRBJ2-4 | TRBV27 | NA | many | CASSPEGVRGKNIQYF | TGTGCCAGCAGTCCCGAGGGGGTGCGGGGCAAAAACATTCAGTACTTC
TRBJ2-7 | TRBV15 | NA | many | CATSRGLEGSYEQYF | TGTGCCACCAGCAGAGGCTTGGAGGGCTCCTACGAGCAGTACTTC
TRBJ1-5 | TRBV7-8 | NA | NA | CASSLPAGLNQPQHF | TGTGCCAGCAGCTTACCCGCGGGGCTCAATCAGCCCCAGCATTTT
TRBJ2-7 | TRBV21-1 | NA | many | CASTSTDQPLYEQYF | TGTGCCAGCACCTCGACAGATCAGCCCCTTTACGAGCAGTACTTC
TRBJ2-7 | TRBV3-1 | NA | few | CASSLGRNEQYF | TGTGCCAGCAGCCTAGGAAGGAACGAGCAGTACTTC
TRBJ2-5 | TRBV20-1 | NA | NA | CSARPPRGSTETQYF | TGCAGTGCTAGGCCTCCGAGGGGAAGCACAGAGACCCAGTACTTC
TRBJ1-1 | TRBV24-1 | NA | NA | CATSDRRGGDSEAFF | TGTGCCACCAGTGACCGCCGGGGCGGAGACTCTGAAGCTTTCTTT
TRBJ2-7 | TRBV28 | NA | many | CASSLTDTYEQYF | TGTGCCAGCAGCCTAACTGATACCTACGAGCAGTACTTC
TRBJ2-1 | TRBV27 | TRBD1 | few | CASSPRTGGGGEQFF | TGTGCCAGCAGTCCAAGGACAGGGGGAGGGGGTGAGCAGTTCTTC
TRBJ2-2 | TRBV2 | NA | NA | CASSELYPGSTNTGELFF | TGTGCCAGCAGTGAATTGTATCCAGGGTCAACGAACACCGGGGAGCTGTTTTTT
TRBJ2-7 | TRBV5-1 | TRBD2 | many | CASSQAGGHYEQYF | TGCGCCAGCAGCCAAGCGGGGGGGCACTACGAGCAGTACTTC
TRBJ1-1 | TRBV6-1 | NA | once | CASSDPFTEAFF | TGTGCCAGCAGTGATCCCTTCACTGAAGCTTTCTTT
TRBJ2-7 | TRBV3-1 | TRBD2 | many | CASSQAGGHEQYF | TGTGCCAGCAGCCAAGCGGGAGGGCACGAGCAGTACTTC
TRBJ1-2 | TRBV12-3/TRBV12-4 | NA | many | CASSVAGIHGYTF | TGTGCCAGCAGTGTAGCGGGGATCCATGGCTACACCTTC
TRBJ2-1 | TRBV4-1 | TRBD1 | many | CASSLRDRVGDEQFF | TGCGCCAGCAGCCTTCGGGACAGGGTGGGGGATGAGCAGTTCTTC
TRBJ1-2 | TRBV7-9 | TRBD1 | few | CASSSRTGADGYTF | TGTGCCAGCAGCTCCCGGACAGGGGCTGACGGCTACACCTTC
TRBJ1-3 | TRBV3-1 | NA | NA | CASGGYGNTIYF | TGTGCCAGCGGTGGGTACGGAAACACCATATATTTT
TRBJ2-7 | TRBV28 | TRBD1 | many | CASSTPDRDSHEQYF | TGTGCCAGCAGTACCCCCGATCGGGACAGCCACGAGCAGTACTTC
TRBJ2-3 | TRBV5-1 | NA | many | CASSPGQTSTDTQYF | TGCGCCAGCAGCCCGGGACAAACTAGCACAGATACGCAGTATTTT